Listed below are T cell receptor beta chains from one sample, sequenced in a study of blood T cell repertoires in COVID-19. Here immunoSEQ multiplex PCR was the method, and the copy in TCRdb shows in-frame clones only, minus some. This repertoire shows almost 55,000 clones, approximately 87% found once; its top ten account for approximately 5%. What was sequenced was peripheral blood. All receptors derive from a human donor in a cohort sampled during active COVID-19. Each CDR3 is given with its conserved first and last residue. The D gene is left open where the match is weak. Clone size is not always given. Where it is, it says once, few, many or a class for expanded clones.

d_call clone_size j_call v_call cdr3_aa cdr3_nt
TRBD1 once TRBJ1-6 TRBV30 CASAQGARSYNSPLHF TGTGCCAGCGCCCAGGGGGCGCGTTCCTATAATTCACCCCTCCACTTT
NA NA TRBJ1-1 TRBV5-1 CASSSNSNTEAFF TGCGCCAGCAGCTCAAATTCGAACACTGAAGCTTTCTTT
NA NA TRBJ1-1 TRBV5-4 CASSSGRGFPEAFF TGTGCCAGCAGCTCGGGGCGGGGATTCCCTGAAGCTTTCTTT
TRBD2 NA TRBJ2-1 TRBV9 CASSVTSQNYNEQFF TGTGCCAGCAGCGTGACTAGCCAAAATTACAATGAGCAGTTCTTC
NA NA TRBJ2-2 TRBV5-4 CASSSRDSSNTGELFF TGTGCCAGCAGCTCCCGGGACTCATCGAACACCGGGGAGCTGTTTTTT
NA NA TRBJ2-1 TRBV3-1/TRBV3-2 CASSTRGSFYNEQFF TGTGCCAGCAGCACCCGGGGGTCCTTCTACAATGAGCAGTTCTTC
NA NA TRBJ1-2 TRBV4-3 CASSQGWGGRNGYTF TGCGCCAGCAGCCAAGGCTGGGGGGGGCGAAATGGCTACACCTTC
NA once TRBJ1-2 TRBV28 CASSLVMSDSLNYGYTF TGTGCCAGCAGTTTGGTTATGTCGGACAGCCTTAACTATGGCTACACCTTC
NA NA TRBJ2-3 TRBV27 CASSLVQTSTDTQYF TGTGCCAGCAGTTTAGTCCAGACTAGCACAGATACGCAGTATTTT
TRBD1 NA TRBJ2-1 TRBV29-1 CSVVQGWDNEQFF TGCAGCGTTGTACAGGGGTGGGACAATGAGCAGTTCTTC
NA NA TRBJ1-1 TRBV7-2 CASSINRGRTEAFF TGTGCCAGCAGTATTAATAGGGGTCGGACTGAAGCTTTCTTT
TRBD1 NA TRBJ2-2 TRBV7-2 CASSPQTGWGTGELFF TGTGCCAGCAGCCCGCAGACAGGGTGGGGAACCGGGGAGCTGTTTTTT
NA NA TRBJ2-5 TRBV11-2 CASSPGTLGETQYF TGTGCCAGCAGCCCGGGGACTCTGGGGGAGACCCAGTACTTC
NA NA TRBJ1-5 TRBV3-1/TRBV3-2 CASSQTDRSQPQHF TGTGCCAGCAGCCAAACTGACAGATCTCAGCCCCAGCATTTT
NA NA TRBJ2-2 TRBV7-9 CASSLAGRNTGELFF TGTGCCAGCAGCTTAGCGGGGAGGAACACCGGGGAGCTGTTTTTT
NA NA TRBJ1-6 TRBV5-1 CASSPSGVGNSPLHF TGCGCCAGCAGCCCGTCGGGGGTCGGAAATTCACCCCTCCACTTT
NA NA TRBJ2-7 TRBV2 CASRNRIYEQYF TGTGCCAGCAGGAACAGGATTTACGAGCAGTACTTC
NA NA TRBJ1-6 TRBV10-3 CAISPRASYNSPLHF TGTGCCATCAGTCCCAGGGCTTCCTATAATTCACCCCTCCACTTT
NA NA TRBJ2-1 TRBV5-5 CASSFRPTNEQFF TGTGCCAGCAGCTTCCGTCCTACTAATGAGCAGTTCTTC
NA NA TRBJ2-5 TRBV9 CASSEGGRETQYF TGTGCCAGCAGTGAGGGTGGGCGAGAGACCCAGTACTTC
NA NA TRBJ2-7 TRBV7-9 CASSLALGGTRPYEQYF TGTGCCAGCAGCTTAGCGCTGGGAGGTACTCGTCCCTACGAGCAGTACTTC
NA NA TRBJ2-2 TRBV11-1 CASSLESRGELFF TGTGCCAGCAGCTTAGAGTCCAGGGGGGAGCTGTTTTTT
NA NA TRBJ1-1 TRBV5-1 CASSVARSMNTEAFF TGCGCCAGCAGCGTGGCCAGATCCATGAACACTGAAGCTTTCTTT
TRBD2 NA TRBJ2-3 TRBV15 CATSRGTSGAHTQYF TGTGCCACCAGCAGGGGGACTAGCGGGGCCCATACGCAGTATTTT
NA NA TRBJ2-5 TRBV3-1/TRBV3-2 CASSHLETQYF TGTGCCAGCAGCCACCTGGAGACCCAGTACTTC
NA NA TRBJ2-3 TRBV7-2 CASSLGFGRASDTQYF TGTGCCAGCAGCTTAGGCTTCGGGCGGGCGTCAGATACGCAGTATTTT
NA once TRBJ1-2 TRBV21-1 CASSKEPHGRTGNYGYTF TGTGCCAGCAGCAAAGAGCCCCACGGCCGGACAGGGAACTATGGCTACACCTTC
TRBD1 NA TRBJ2-2 TRBV30 CAWFGGQGITGELFF TGTGCCTGGTTTGGTGGACAGGGTATCACCGGGGAGCTGTTTTTT
NA NA TRBJ2-1 TRBV18 CASSPRNSGNEQFF TGTGCCAGCTCACCACGTAATAGCGGCAATGAGCAGTTCTTC
NA few TRBJ1-5 TRBV7-2 CASSVPGNQPQHF TGTGCCAGCAGCGTCCCCGGTAATCAGCCCCAGCATTTT
TRBD1 once TRBJ1-6 TRBV7-9 CASQDRSNYNSPLHF TGTGCCAGCCAGGACAGGTCTAACTATAATTCACCCCTCCACTTT
NA NA TRBJ1-6 TRBV7-3 CASSLRFESSYNSPLHF TGTGCCAGCAGCCTCAGGTTCGAGAGCTCCTATAATTCACCCCTCCACTTT
TRBD1 NA TRBJ2-7 TRBV5-1 CASSSRGRDEQYF TGCGCCAGCAGCTCCAGGGGGCGCGACGAGCAGTACTTC
NA NA TRBJ2-5 TRBV5-1 CASSLTTGGETQYF TGCGCCAGCAGCCTAACGACAGGAGGAGAGACCCAGTACTTC
NA NA TRBJ1-4 TRBV19 CASIPGGVRGLGEKLFF TGTGCCAGTATCCCAGGAGGGGTGCGGGGGCTTGGTGAAAAACTGTTTTTT
NA NA TRBJ1-2 TRBV19 CASSIAGPMYGYTF TGTGCCAGTAGTATAGCGGGTCCAATGTATGGCTACACCTTC
TRBD1 NA TRBJ1-6 TRBV9 CASSVMTGPNSPLHF TGTGCCAGCAGCGTAATGACAGGGCCTAATTCACCCCTCCACTTT
TRBD1 NA TRBJ2-3 TRBV10-3 CASNRGDPADTQYF TGTGCCTCCAACAGGGGTGATCCGGCGGATACGCAGTATTTT
NA NA TRBJ2-5 TRBV19 CASHLVGGPQETQYF TGTGCCAGCCACCTAGTCGGGGGGCCCCAAGAGACCCAGTACTTC
NA few TRBJ2-1 TRBV6-6 CASSRPGLEYNEQFF TGTGCCAGCAGCCGCCCCGGACTCGAGTACAATGAGCAGTTCTTC
TRBD2 NA TRBJ2-2 TRBV6-5 CASSYSTSGGAGELFF TGTGCCAGCAGTTACTCGACTAGCGGGGGGGCCGGGGAGCTGTTTTTT
TRBD2 NA TRBJ2-6 TRBV27 CASRLVWRGGVVVGANVLTF TGTGCCAGCAGGCTGGTTTGGCGGGGGGGGGTTGTAGTTGGGGCCAACGTCCTGACTTTC
NA NA TRBJ2-7 TRBV28 CASRGVFEQYF TGTGCCAGCAGGGGCGTCTTCGAGCAGTACTTC
NA NA TRBJ2-1 TRBV7-9 CASSPPSSYNEQFF TGTGCCAGCAGCCCTCCTAGCTCCTACAATGAGCAGTTCTTC
NA few TRBJ1-2 TRBV11-2 CASSLAGDYGYTF TGTGCCAGCAGCTTAGCAGGGGACTATGGCTACACCTTC
NA few TRBJ1-1 TRBV7-8 CASSLGGYRLGTEAFF TGTGCCAGCAGCTTAGGGGGATACAGGCTTGGCACTGAAGCTTTCTTT
TRBD2 NA TRBJ2-3 TRBV23-1 CASSQSPTSGGSSTDTQYF TGCGCCAGCAGTCAATCGCCTACTAGCGGGGGTTCTAGCACAGATACGCAGTATTTT